These 31 T cell receptor beta chains came from one sample sequenced in a study of blood T cell repertoires in COVID-19 (dated by TCRdb to 2018 to 2021). The library came from the immunoSEQ multiplex PCR assay. TCRdb limited this immuneACCESS table to in-frame rearrangements with V and J called. A share of clones is missing; checked studies link under half to unresolved V genes, and the rest is unexplained. The sample has 490,000 or so clones on record, around 87% of them singletons. The ten largest clones take up approximately 1.8% of the sample. The source material was PBMCs or T cells enriched from blood (not recorded which). The receptors were sampled from a woman aged 40 to 50 who had recovered from COVID-19.

The chain links TRBV28 to TRBJ2-7; possible D gene TRBD1, 5 bases. Trimming pared 4 bases from V and 4 bases from J, leaving 11 bases between. The CDR3 sequence is 13 residues long. Germline V lookup: CDR1 MDHEN, CDR2 SYDVKM. DNA for the CDR3: TGTGCCAGCAGTTCCCATGACAGTTACGAGCAGTACTTC. Its translation: CASSSHDSYEQYF.

The chain joins TRBV10-1 to TRBJ1-1; TRBD1 matches 7 bases. The CDR3 has 15 amino acids. Germline CDR1 WNHNN, CDR2 SYGVQD (reference sequence). Trimming removed 10 bases from V and 2 bases from J; junction bases left unmatched: 13. Here the CDR3 DNA reads TGCGCCACCAGCCCCGGGACAGCAGGTAACACTGAAGCTTTCTTT. It yields the protein CATSPGTAGNTEAFF.

V gene TRBV5-1 combines with J gene TRBJ1-2, with TRBD1 identical over 8 bases. J was trimmed by 8 bases and V by 5 bases; bases with no gene match: 11. This CDR3 has 14 residues. In germline, CDR1 is SGHRS, CDR2 YFSETQ. This chain's CDR3 is CASSIPGGASGYTF. CDR3 sequence (DNA): TGCGCCAGCAGTATCCCAGGGGGCGCCTCGGGCTACACCTTC.

J is TRBJ2-7 and V is TRBV7-2; TRBD2 aligns across 7 bases. The V segment lost 5 bases and the J segment 2 bases; nucleotides outside the gene matches: 9. CDR3 length: 15 amino acids. CDR1 is SGHTA and CDR2 is FQGNSA in the germline V gene. The CDR3 loop reads CASSLQRDLAYEQYF. The CDR3 DNA sequence: TGTGCCAGCAGCCTTCAGCGGGACCTAGCCTACGAGCAGTACTTC.

With regard to this clone: The junction departs from the called germline gene at one end, perhaps through a read error. The chain has TRBV7-7 and TRBJ2-5; 10 bases are a match to TRBD1. The length of the CDR3 is 14 residues. Germline CDR1 reads SSHAT; CDR2 reads FNYEAQ (reference sequence). The CDR3 loop reads CASSSGQGRETQYF. DNA for the CDR3: TGTGCTAGCAGCTCGGGACAGGGGAGGGAGACCCAGTACTTC.

The chain has TRBV2 and TRBJ1-6; D not certain. CDR1 and CDR2 (germline): SNHLY, FYNNEI. Between the trimmed V and J ends, which lost 3 bases and 0 bases, there was a span of 6 bases. The CDR3 is 15 amino acids. The CDR3 spells CASSERSSYNSPLHF. CDR3 bases: TGTGCCAGCAGTGAGCGGAGCTCCTATAATTCACCCCTCCACTTT.

This clone was counted only a few times. The same CDR3 arises from other DNA sequences in this sample as well. The chain combines TRBV5-1 with TRBJ1-4; 8 bases are shared with TRBD1. The CDR3 is made up of 14 amino acids. V shed 0 bases and J 7 bases; nucleotides not matched to a gene: 2. CDR1 and CDR2 from the germline V gene are SGHRS and YFSETQ. This CDR3 reads CASSLGQGSEKLFF. The CDR3 DNA follows: TGCGCCAGCAGCTTGGGACAGGGGAGTGAAAAACTGTTTTTT.

The chain employs TRBV13 and TRBJ2-1; 8 bases map to TRBD2. Germline lookup yields CDR1 PRHDT and CDR2 FYEKMQ (reference sequence). The CDR3 loop spans 18 amino acids. V was clipped by 0 bases and J by 6 bases; unmatched bases: 13. The CDR3 loop is CASSLGFGGAGVGNEQFF. The CDR3 DNA reads TGTGCCAGCAGCTTAGGCTTCGGGGGAGCGGGAGTGGGCAATGAGCAGTTCTTC.

The chain employs TRBV19 and TRBJ2-5, with TRBD1 matching over 7 bases. V lost 4 bases, J lost 2 bases, and 4 bases stayed unmatched. The germline CDR1 and CDR2 sequences are LNHDA and SQIVND (reference sequence). The CDR3 loop spans 14 amino acids. The CDR3 nucleotides are TGTGCCAGTAGTAAAAGGGACAGACAAGAGACCCAGTACTTC. This gives the protein CASSKRDRQETQYF.

The J gene is TRBJ2-7, the V gene TRBV5-4; 7 positions agree with TRBD2. The CDR3 extends over 13 amino acids. V shed 4 bases, J shed 4 bases, and the junction held 5 bases outside the gene matches. Germline loops: CDR1 SGHNT, CDR2 YYREEE (reference sequence). CDR3 sequence: CASSNGRGYEQYF. The CDR3 region has the DNA TGTGCCAGCAGCAATGGGAGGGGTTACGAGCAGTACTTC.

J is TRBJ1-1 and V is TRBV6-5, with 9 bases aligning to TRBD1. Unmatched junction bases numbered 3, after V lost 6 bases and J lost 1 base. The CDR3 consists of 14 residues. Germline CDR1 MNHEY, CDR2 SVGAGI. The CDR3 loop is CASSRTGENTEAFF. The CDR3 nucleotides are TGTGCCAGCAGCCGGACAGGGGAGAACACTGAAGCTTTCTTT.

The chain has TRBV18 and TRBJ1-3, with 9 bases lining up with TRBD1. Germline values: CDR1 KGHSH, CDR2 LQKENI. The J segment lost 0 bases and the V segment lost 2 bases, leaving 5 bases of the junction unmatched. The CDR3 spans 17 residues. CDR3 residues: CASSPKGQGDSGNTIYF. In DNA form, the CDR3 reads TGTGCCAGCTCACCAAAGGGACAGGGCGACTCTGGAAACACCATATATTTT.

This chain uses TRBV7-9 with TRBJ2-2; no clear D gene. Trimming left V 2 bases short and J 0 bases short, with 7 bases between. In germline, CDR1 is SEHNR, CDR2 FQNEAQ (reference sequence). The CDR3 is 15 amino acids. The CDR3 here is CASSLSYANTGELFF. CDR3 in DNA: TGTGCCAGCAGCTTAAGCTACGCGAACACCGGGGAGCTGTTTTTT. The entire variable domain, with the rest obtained from reference TRBV7-9 and TRBJ2-2, is as follows: DTGVSQNPRHKITKRGQNVTFRCDPISEHNRLYWYRQTLGQGPEFLTYFQNEAQLEKSRLLSDRFSAERPKGSFSTLEIQRTEQGDSAMYLCASSLSYANTGELFFGEGSRLTVL.

The chain is built from TRBV5-6 and TRBJ2-1; D remains unclear. The CDR3 has 13 residues. V lost 1 base to trimming and J lost 8 bases, with 10 bases between them. From germline, CDR1 is SGHDT and CDR2 YYEEEE. The CDR3: CASSLWMGHEQFF. CDR3 nucleotides: TGTGCCAGCAGCTTGTGGATGGGCCATGAGCAGTTCTTC.

This rearrangement joins TRBV24-1 to TRBJ2-7; D gene unclear. The CDR3 totals 13 residues. Between the trimmed V and J ends, which lost 1 base and 6 bases, there was a span of 9 bases. Per the germline V gene, CDR1 is KGHDR and CDR2 is SFDVKD. The chain's CDR3 is CATSDFPSGEQYF. The CDR3 region has the DNA TGTGCCACCAGTGATTTCCCCTCCGGCGAGCAGTACTTC.

The chain carries TRBV11-2 and TRBJ1-1; maybe TRBD1 (6 bases). The CDR3 has 17 amino acids. The V gene's germline CDR1 is SGHAT and CDR2 FQNNGV. Deletions cut 2 bases from V and 5 bases from J, with 21 bases between. In DNA form, the CDR3 reads TGTGCCAGCAGCTTATTTACCGCGGGGGGCTTTGGAACTGAAGCTTTCTTT. Its translation: CASSLFTAGGFGTEAFF.

V gene TRBV11-3 combines with J gene TRBJ1-1; tentatively, D is TRBD1 (6 bases). Germline assignment: CDR1 SGHNT and CDR2 YENEEA. The CDR3 totals 14 residues. Trimming removed 7 bases from V and 1 base from J, with 13 bases in between. CDR3 in amino acids: CASTLGQTNTEAFF. DNA for the CDR3: TGTGCCAGCACTTTAGGACAGACGAACACTGAAGCTTTCTTT.

The rearrangement uses TRBV5-4 and TRBJ1-2; the D is unclear. The length of the CDR3 is 15 residues. In germline, CDR1 is SGHNT, CDR2 YYREEE (reference sequence). V was clipped by 3 bases and J by 5 bases, with 17 bases between them. The CDR3 DNA sequence: TGTGCCAGCAGCTCCAGCGCCCTCGGCGGGTATGGCTACACCTTC. Translation gives CASSSSALGGYGYTF.

This clone was seen a few times. The chain's CDR3 is CASSSGGTGANVLTF. CDR3 DNA sequence: TGCGCCAGCAGCTCAGGGGGCACTGGGGCCAACGTCCTGACTTTC. This rearrangement joins TRBV5-1 to TRBJ2-6; 8 bases agree with TRBD1. This CDR3 contains 15 residues. The V gene's germline CDR1 is SGHRS and CDR2 YFSETQ. Losses at the gene ends were 3 bases for V and 2 bases for J; bases not matched to a gene: 1.

This clone was found once. The V gene is TRBV7-6, the J gene TRBJ2-3; D gene unclear. Germline loops: CDR1 SGHVS, CDR2 FNYEAQ. V was clipped by 3 bases and J by 4 bases, with 14 bases between them. The CDR3 has 15 residues. This CDR3 is CASSFRLSEADTQYF. Written as DNA, the CDR3 is TGTGCCAGCAGCTTTAGGTTGAGTGAGGCAGATACGCAGTATTTT.

J is TRBJ2-7 and V is TRBV5-4; no clear D. V lost 1 base and J lost 2, with 10 bases in between. The CDR3 spans 14 residues. Germline-derived CDR1 and CDR2 are SGHNT and YYREEE (reference sequence). The CDR3 region is CASSLLNRAYEQYF. CDR3 coding DNA: TGTGCCAGCAGCTTGTTGAACAGAGCCTACGAGCAGTACTTC.

The CDR3 loop reads CASSSPRGGPNTEAFF. CDR3 nucleotides: TGTGCCAGTAGTAGCCCCCGCGGGGGGCCCAACACTGAAGCTTTCTTT. The gene calls are TRBV19 and TRBJ1-1; a weak D match, TRBD1 (6 bases). CDR3 length: 16 residues. The V gene lost 4 bases and the J gene lost 2 bases, with 17 bases spanning the gap. Per germline, CDR1 LNHDA and CDR2 SQIVND (reference sequence).

V is TRBV2 and J is TRBJ1-2; D is perhaps TRBD1 (6 bases). This CDR3 region has 14 residues. With 0 bases removed from V and 4 bases from J, the gap between germline ends came to 9 bases. Germline V lookup: CDR1 SNHLY, CDR2 FYNNEI. Here the CDR3 reads CASSEAGTSYGYTF. In DNA form, the CDR3 reads TGTGCCAGCAGTGAAGCCGGGACAAGCTATGGCTACACCTTC.

The rearrangement joins TRBV29-1 to TRBJ2-7; D might be TRBD1 (7 bases). The V gene lost 7 bases and the J gene lost 0 bases, with 13 bases spanning the gap. Germline V lookup: CDR1 SQVTM, CDR2 ANQGSEA. The CDR3 totals 13 residues. CDR3 coding DNA: TGCAGCGCCGCAGGGGGGCCCTCCTACGAGCAGTACTTC. Translation: CSAAGGPSYEQYF.

The V call is TRBV10-2, the J call TRBJ2-7; 7 bases line up with TRBD1. In germline, CDR1 is WSHSY, CDR2 SAAADI. V lost 6 bases to trimming and J lost 1 base; unmatched junction nucleotides: 9. The CDR3 loop spans 15 amino acids. The CDR3 DNA follows: TGCGCCAGCAGGGAACAGGCAGGGGGATCCTACGAGCAGTACTTC. Its translation: CASREQAGGSYEQYF.

This rearrangement joins TRBV27 to TRBJ1-6; TRBD1 matches at 9 bases. The CDR3 totals 15 residues. Germline V lookup: CDR1 MNHEY, CDR2 SMNVEV (reference sequence). The V segment lost 8 bases and the J segment 3 bases; nucleotides outside the gene matches: 5. CDR3 DNA: TGTGCCAGCCGTACAGGGGGCCTCTATAATTCACCCCTCCACTTT. The encoded protein is CASRTGGLYNSPLHF.

Note on this clone: Other DNA sequences in this sample translate to the same CDR3. The rearrangement uses TRBV12-3 or TRBV12-4 and TRBJ2-3; D unclear. Trimming removed 4 bases at V and 0 bases at J, with 2 bases between. The CDR3 length is 12 residues. In DNA form, the CDR3 reads TGTGCCAGCAGTTCTAGCACAGATACGCAGTATTTT. Its protein product is CASSSSTDTQYF.

This chain connects TRBV27 to TRBJ2-1, with D possibly matching TRBD2 (6 bases). CDR3 length equals 13 residues. CDR1 is MNHEY, CDR2 SMNVEV, per germline (reference sequence). V lost 3 bases to trimming and J lost 6 bases, with 9 bases between them. The CDR3 is CASSLEGSNEQFF. The CDR3 coding sequence is TGTGCCAGCAGTTTGGAGGGTAGCAATGAGCAGTTCTTC.

This rearrangement joins TRBV10-3 to TRBJ1-1, with 11 bases aligning to TRBD1. The CDR3 covers 14 residues. J lost 5 bases, V lost 6 bases, and 5 bases had no gene match. CDR1 and CDR2 from the germline V gene are ENHRY and SYGVKD. The CDR3: CAIRGQGAETEAFF. DNA of the CDR3: TGTGCCATCAGAGGACAGGGGGCAGAGACTGAAGCTTTCTTT.

The chain joins TRBV6-5 to TRBJ2-5; possible D gene TRBD2, 6 bases. Germline V gene data show CDR1 as MNHEY and CDR2 as SVGAGI. There are 14 residues in the CDR3. V lost 6 bases to trimming and J lost 5 bases, with 16 bases between them. The CDR3 DNA sequence: TGTGCCAGCAGCCTGGGTCACGGAGGGGAGACCCAGTACTTC. This encodes CASSLGHGGETQYF.

The V gene is TRBV6-2 or TRBV6-3, the J gene TRBJ2-7; the D is unclear. V lost 4 bases and J lost 0, with 13 bases in between. Germline assignment: CDR1 MNHEY and CDR2 SVGEGT. This CDR3 has 15 amino acids. The CDR3 loop is CASSSTTRSSYEQYF. CDR3 coding DNA: TGTGCCAGCAGTTCCACGACACGTTCCTCCTACGAGCAGTACTTC.